The T cell receptor (beta chain) described here comes from a study of CD8+ T cells in alopecia areata. Study-wide context: Oral tofacitinib, 5 to 10 mg twice daily, was given in an open-label trial. Tofacitinib continued for 6 to 18 months and was then withheld for 6 months.

Collected material from alopecia areata patients comprised lesional scalp punch biopsies and peripheral blood. Trimming took 8 bases from V and 4 from J; bases not matched to a gene: 5. CDR1 and CDR2 from the germline V gene are SQVTM and ANQGSEA. There are 13 residues in the CDR3. This clone showed up just a few times. Its antigen is unidentified. Investigators isolated RNA and reverse transcribed it into cDNA to act as the sequencing template. The repertoire was sequenced with immunoSEQ multiplex PCR; TCRdb's copy has only in-frame clones and lacks some. The sample yields approximately 150,000 clones, roughly 46% seen once. Regarding the study as a whole: Clonality exceeded that of normal scalp in lesional scalp, most notably in alopecia totalis/universalis.

J is TRBJ2-1 and V is TRBV29-1; 10 bases align to TRBD1. This sequence originates from a human donor with alopecia areata. The source was CD4+ T cells sorted from blood, collected at week 0. The CDR3 region has the DNA TGCAGCTCCGGGGACAGGGGATACAATGAGCAGTTCTTC. This translates into CSSGDRGYNEQFF.